The sample holds one count of the clone carrying this T cell receptor (beta chain). What it binds is unknown. Germline V gene data show CDR1 as LGHNA and CDR2 as YNFKEQ. V lost 4 bases and J lost 10, with 23 bases in between. The CDR3 totals 17 residues. The data derive from a study of OX40 agonist ivuxolimab in advanced cancers. Study-wide context: Enrolled patients in dose escalation had cancers that were hepatocellular carcinoma, melanoma, renal cell or head and neck cancer. Anti-PD-1, anti-PD-L1 or anti-CTLA-4 therapy given earlier was allowed, and approximately 40% had some. The study, taken as a whole, reports: Certain nonresponders additionally had low normalized T-cell clonal expansion. Both CD4+ and CD8+ T cell populations in blood had undergone clonal expansion by week 6 at 0.1 to 3.0 mg/kg.

Some clones are missing from TCRdb's copy, which holds only in-frame ones; the method was immunoSEQ multiplex PCR. The sample includes about 69,000 clones, around 89% of them seen just once. This receptor was obtained from an adult with an advanced solid tumor such as melanoma, head and neck, liver or kidney cancer. The rearrangement uses TRBV4-2 and TRBJ1-6; a possible D gene is TRBD1 (5 bases). The sequencing used CD4+ or CD8+ T cells sorted from blood, collected in a trial of the OX40 agonist ivuxolimab. CDR3 amino acids: CASSPAQGKFGGSPLHF. The CDR3 nucleotides read TGTGCCAGCAGCCCAGCGCAGGGAAAGTTCGGAGGATCACCCCTCCACTTT.